The clone carrying this T cell receptor (beta chain) appeared many times. What it binds is not known. TCRdb re-called the 5' RACE reads through MiXCR, storing one row per CDR3 protein. Of fewer than 250,000 distinct CDR3 sequences listed, about 10% are singletons. The data derive from a study of T-cell memory formation after mild COVID-19. Overall study: Clustering of TCRs was largely donor specific.

Overall study findings and caveats: Certain responding clones were present in pre-infection memory, suggesting participation of cross-reactive memory.

This TCR derives from a man aged 18 to 30 who had mild COVID-19 (a few samples of this study predate the infection). Cell type and time point are not known. Input material: PBMCs or a T cell subset sorted from them (not recorded which).

DNA of the CDR3: TGTGCCAGCAGTCCCCCGGGAGTACGAAGTCCGGGTACGCAGTATTTT. Translated, it gives CASSPPGVRSPGTQYF. The chain uses TRBV28 and TRBJ2-3; tentatively, D is TRBD2 (6 bases). Between the trimmed V and J ends, which lost 5 bases and 8 bases, there was a span of 23 bases. Germline V CDR1 and CDR2: MDHEN, SYDVKM. This CDR3 comprises 16 residues.